This entry lists 20 T cell receptor beta chains sequenced from one sample in a study of blood T cell repertoires in COVID-19 (dated by TCRdb to about 2020). Receptor amplification or capture employed the immunoSEQ multiplex PCR assay. In TCRdb, the immuneACCESS table is reduced to in-frame sequences with V and J assigned. These tables do not hold every clone; where another copy was compared, an unresolved V gene accounts for under half, and the others remain unexplained. The sample table holds under 100,000 clones, of which roughly three quarters were seen once. In total, the top ten clones hold about a third of the sample. Material: peripheral blood. All receptors come from a man in his 60s with COVID-19, enrolled during active disease.

This sequence joins TRBV5-6 and TRBJ1-1; TRBD1 might be the D (5 bases). Trimming stripped 3 bases from V and 0 bases from J, with 12 bases between. The germline gives CDR1 SGHDT, CDR2 YYEEEE. The CDR3 has 15 residues. The DNA of the CDR3 is TGTGCCAGCAGCTATTTCGTGACAGTGAACACTGAAGCTTTCTTT. Translating gives CASSYFVTVNTEAFF.

This chain links TRBV6-5 with TRBJ2-3, with D possibly TRBD1 on 7 matching bases. V lost 2 bases, J lost 4 bases, and 16 bases lay in between. This CDR3 is built from 16 residues. Germline V CDR1 and CDR2: MNHEY, SVGAGI. The CDR3 here is CASSYERRGHADTQYF. The DNA for the CDR3 is TGTGCCAGCAGTTACGAGAGGAGGGGGCACGCAGATACGCAGTATTTT.

The chain recombines TRBV25-1 with TRBJ2-2; D remains unclear. Germline loops: CDR1 MGHDK, CDR2 SYGVNS. The CDR3 totals 15 residues. Trimming cost V 2 bases and J 1 base, with 8 bases left between them. CDR3 residues: CASSELLLNTGELFF. In DNA, the CDR3 is TGTGCCAGCAGTGAACTTTTGTTGAACACCGGGGAGCTGTTTTTT.

The chain carries TRBV6-2 or TRBV6-3 and TRBJ1-5, with a weak D call TRBD1 (6 bases). The V end was cut by 5 bases, the J end by 7 bases, with 21 bases between. The CDR3 covers 16 residues. CDR1 is MNHEY and CDR2 is SVGEGT in the germline V gene. Written as DNA, the CDR3 is TGTGCCAGCAGTACCCAGTTAACAGGGTCCCAACAGCCCCAGCATTTT. Amino acid sequence: CASSTQLTGSQQPQHF.

V usage is TRBV13 and J usage is TRBJ2-3; perhaps TRBD2 as D (6 bases). The CDR3 covers 20 residues. The germline V and J ends were trimmed by 5 bases and 4 bases, with 31 bases remaining between them. The V gene's germline CDR1 is PRHDT and CDR2 FYEKMQ (reference sequence). The CDR3 reads CASSRMNREKGRTLADTQYF. The CDR3 region has the DNA TGTGCCAGCAGCCGCATGAACCGGGAGAAAGGACGCACCCTGGCAGATACGCAGTATTTT. The whole variable domain, filled in from reference TRBV13 and TRBJ2-3, reads AAGVIQSPRHLIKEKRETATLKCYPIPRHDTVYWYQQGPGQDPQFLISFYEKMQSDKGSIPDRFSAQQFSDYHSELNMSSLELGDSALYFCASSRMNREKGRTLADTQYFGPGTRLTVL.

V gene TRBV6-5 combines with J gene TRBJ1-2, with 8 bases matching TRBD1. Per the germline V gene, CDR1 is MNHEY and CDR2 is SVGAGI. The V and J ends lost 7 bases and 5 bases, in that order; junction bases with no gene match: 12. This CDR3 contains 15 residues. CDR3 sequence reads: CASILRQGTLYGYTF. The CDR3 nucleotides are TGTGCCAGCATTCTCCGACAGGGGACGTTGTATGGCTACACCTTC.

This clone turned up a few times. The chain couples TRBV6-6 to TRBJ1-1, with TRBD1 matching over 8 bases. The V gene end was trimmed by 5 bases and the J gene end by 1 base; junction bases not matched to a gene: 12. Germline CDR1 reads MNHNY; CDR2 reads SVGAGI (reference sequence). The CDR3 is made up of 17 amino acids. DNA of the CDR3: TGTGCCAGCAGTCGAATGGACAGGGTTTCCCCGAACACTGAAGCTTTCTTT. Amino acid sequence: CASSRMDRVSPNTEAFF.

This clone was picked up a small number of times. In nucleotides, the CDR3 is TGCGCCAGCAGTCCCGACAGGGGGGGGGATGAGCAGTTCTTC. Translating it yields CASSPDRGGDEQFF. The chain recombines TRBV5-1 with TRBJ2-1; TRBD1 aligns across 9 bases. Germline loops: CDR1 SGHRS, CDR2 YFSETQ. The CDR3 sequence is 14 residues long. V shed 5 bases, J shed 8 bases, and the junction held 8 bases outside the gene matches.

The J gene is TRBJ1-5, the V gene TRBV27; D remains unclear. CDR1 and CDR2 from the germline V gene are MNHEY and SMNVEV (reference sequence). This CDR3 contains 15 residues. V lost 3 bases, J lost 1 base, and 10 bases lay in between. CDR3 coding DNA: TGTGCCAGCAGTTTTCGGGGTGGAAGCAATCAGCCCCAGCATTTT. This translates into CASSFRGGSNQPQHF.

J is TRBJ2-7 and V is TRBV12-5; D is unresolved. This CDR3 region has 11 residues. V dropped 7 bases and J dropped 0 bases, with 4 bases sitting between them. CDR1 and CDR2 from the germline V gene are LGHNT and FRNRAP. Written as DNA, the CDR3 is TGTGCTAGTGCCCACTCCTACGAGCAGTACTTC. It specifies CASAHSYEQYF.

The chain links TRBV11-3 to TRBJ2-2, with 11 bases that match TRBD2. Looked up from germline, CDR1 is SGHNT and CDR2 is YENEEA. The CDR3 consists of 15 residues. V was clipped by 5 bases and J by 5 bases; unmatched bases: 4. The CDR3 nucleotides are TGTGCCAGCAGCGACCGGACTAGCGGGACCGGGGAGCTGTTTTTT. Translation: CASSDRTSGTGELFF. Full variable domain (rest looked up from reference TRBV11-3 and TRBJ2-2): EAGVVQSPRYKIIEKKQPVAFWCNPISGHNTLYWYLQNLGQGPELLIRYENEEAVDDSQLPKDRFSAERLKGVDSTLKIQPAELGDSAVYLCASSDRTSGTGELFFGEGSRLTVL.

Only one count was recorded for this clone. This chain links TRBV3-1 (or the pseudogene TRBV3-2) with TRBJ2-1; TRBD1 is a possible D gene (5 bases). The V gene lost 1 base and the J gene lost 10 bases, with 11 bases spanning the gap. The germline V gene encodes CDR1 LGHDT and CDR2 YNNKEL (reference sequence). The CDR3 runs 13 residues. CDR3 in DNA: TGTGCCAGCAGCCAAGGGCGCGACAGCGAGCAGTTCTTC. It encodes CASSQGRDSEQFF.

The table lists this clone with a few counts. The chain uses TRBV9 and TRBJ2-7, with unresolved D. The germline V gene has CDR1 SGDLS and CDR2 YYNGEE. Trimming left V 1 base short and J 6 bases short, with 11 bases between. The CDR3 sequence is 13 residues long. CDR3 nucleotides: TGTGCCAGCAGCGTACGATTGAACGGCGAGCAGTACTTC. Amino acid sequence: CASSVRLNGEQYF.

This clone was seen only a few times. The CDR3, as DNA: TGTGCCAGCAGAGCCGGGGGGGGGCCCCAGTACTTC. Amino acids: CASRAGGGPQYF. The V and J genes are TRBV2 and TRBJ2-5; 8 nucleotides agree with TRBD2. The CDR3 contains 12 residues. Germline V CDR1 and CDR2: SNHLY, FYNNEI. The trim removed 6 bases at V and 9 bases at J, leaving 6 bases unmatched.

The J gene is TRBJ2-2, the V gene TRBV12-5; D call uncertain. The CDR3 extends over 12 amino acids. The V gene lost 7 bases and the J gene lost 3 bases, with 6 bases spanning the gap. Germline assignment: CDR1 LGHNT and CDR2 FRNRAP. CDR3 amino acids: CASAPDTGELFF. DNA for the CDR3: TGTGCTAGTGCCCCGGACACCGGGGAGCTGTTTTTT.

The chain employs TRBV9 and TRBJ1-5; D is ambiguous. This CDR3 region has 14 residues. Germline assignment: CDR1 SGDLS and CDR2 YYNGEE. V lost 0 bases, J lost 4 bases, and 8 bases lay in between. CDR3 region: CASSVDGGNQPQHF. DNA of the CDR3: TGTGCCAGCAGCGTAGACGGAGGGAATCAGCCCCAGCATTTT.

The V call is TRBV11-2, the J call TRBJ1-4; D might be TRBD1 (5 bases). Per germline, CDR1 SGHAT and CDR2 FQNNGV. There are 15 residues in the CDR3. Trimming left V 5 bases short and J 8 bases short, with 18 bases between. DNA for the CDR3: TGTGCCAGCAGCGTGACGGGGGGGATGAAAGAAAAACTGTTTTTT. Protein: CASSVTGGMKEKLFF.

The chain employs TRBV11-3 and TRBJ2-2, with TRBD1 matching over 8 bases. CDR3 length equals 16 residues. Germline V gene lookup returns CDR1 SGHNT and CDR2 YENEEA. J lost 1 base, V lost 5 bases, and 6 bases had no gene match. CDR3 in amino acids: CASSLRTGRNTGELFF. CDR3 bases: TGTGCCAGCAGCCTACGGACAGGGAGGAACACCGGGGAGCTGTTTTTT.

The rearrangement joins TRBV4-3 to TRBJ2-3, with D possibly TRBD1 on 5 matching bases. This CDR3 comprises 17 residues. The germline V gene encodes CDR1 LGHNA and CDR2 YSLEER. Trimming left V 0 bases short and J 0 bases short, with 13 bases between. The CDR3 coding sequence is TGCGCCAGCAGCCAAGATGGGGCAGGCCTTAGCACAGATACGCAGTATTTT. Protein sequence: CASSQDGAGLSTDTQYF.

The J gene is TRBJ1-2, the V gene TRBV28, with 10 nucleotides matching TRBD1. Trimming removed 6 bases from V and 7 bases from J; junction bases left unmatched: 14. CDR3 length equals 16 residues. Germline CDR1 MDHEN, CDR2 SYDVKM. The chain's CDR3 is CASSLMTSGQGFGYTF. CDR3 nucleotides: TGTGCCAGCAGCCTAATGACTTCGGGACAGGGGTTTGGCTACACCTTC.